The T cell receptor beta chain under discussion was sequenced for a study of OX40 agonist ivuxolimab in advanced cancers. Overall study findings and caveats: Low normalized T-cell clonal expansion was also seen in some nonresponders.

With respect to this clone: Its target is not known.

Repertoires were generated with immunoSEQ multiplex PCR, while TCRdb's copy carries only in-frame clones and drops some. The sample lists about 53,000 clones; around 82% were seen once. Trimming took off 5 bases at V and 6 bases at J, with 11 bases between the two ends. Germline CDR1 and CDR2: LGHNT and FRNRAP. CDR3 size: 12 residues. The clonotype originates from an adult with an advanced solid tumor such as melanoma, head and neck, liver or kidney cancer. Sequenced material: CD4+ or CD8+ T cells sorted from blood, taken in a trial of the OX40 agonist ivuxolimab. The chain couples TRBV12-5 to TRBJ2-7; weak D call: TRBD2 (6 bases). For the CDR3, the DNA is TGTGCTAGTGGTCCGGACTACTCCGAGCAGTACTTC. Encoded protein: CASGPDYSEQYF.